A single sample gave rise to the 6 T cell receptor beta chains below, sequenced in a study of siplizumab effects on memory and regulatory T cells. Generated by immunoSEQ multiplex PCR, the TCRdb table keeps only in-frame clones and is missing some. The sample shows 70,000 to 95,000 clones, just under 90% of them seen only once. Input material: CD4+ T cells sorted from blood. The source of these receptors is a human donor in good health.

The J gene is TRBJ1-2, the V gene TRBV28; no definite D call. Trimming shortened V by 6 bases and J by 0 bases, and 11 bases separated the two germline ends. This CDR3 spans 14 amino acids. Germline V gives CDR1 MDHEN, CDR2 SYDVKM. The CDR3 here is CASSLVGPNYGYTF. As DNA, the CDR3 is TGTGCCAGCAGCTTAGTCGGGCCTAACTATGGCTACACCTTC.

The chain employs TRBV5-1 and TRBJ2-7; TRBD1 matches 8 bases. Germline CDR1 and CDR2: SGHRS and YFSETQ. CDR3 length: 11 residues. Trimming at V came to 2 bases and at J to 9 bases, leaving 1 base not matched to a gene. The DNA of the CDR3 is TGCGCCAGCAGCTTCGGACAGGGGCAGTACTTC. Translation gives CASSFGQGQYF. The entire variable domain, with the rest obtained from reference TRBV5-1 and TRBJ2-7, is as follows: KAGVTQTPRYLIKTRGQQVTLSCSPISGHRSVSWYQQTPGQGLQFLFEYFSETQRNKGNFPGRFSGRQFSNSRSEMNVSTLELGDSALYLCASSFGQGQYFGPGTRLTVT.

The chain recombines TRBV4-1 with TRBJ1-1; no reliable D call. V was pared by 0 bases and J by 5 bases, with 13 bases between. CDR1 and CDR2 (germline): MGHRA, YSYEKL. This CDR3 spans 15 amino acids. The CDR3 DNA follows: TGCGCCAGCAGCCAAGAACGAGGCCTAGGGACTGAAGCTTTCTTT. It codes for CASSQERGLGTEAFF.

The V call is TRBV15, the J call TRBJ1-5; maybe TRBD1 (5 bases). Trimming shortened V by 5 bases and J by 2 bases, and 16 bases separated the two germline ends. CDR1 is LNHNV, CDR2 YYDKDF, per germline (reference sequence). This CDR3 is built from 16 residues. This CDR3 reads CATSQGPRDRNQPQHF. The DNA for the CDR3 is TGTGCCACCAGCCAAGGCCCCCGGGACCGCAATCAGCCCCAGCATTTT.

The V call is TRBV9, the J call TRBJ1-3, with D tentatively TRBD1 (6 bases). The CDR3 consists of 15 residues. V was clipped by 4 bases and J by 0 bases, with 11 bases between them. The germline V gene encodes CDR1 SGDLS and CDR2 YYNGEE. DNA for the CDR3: TGTGCCAGCAGCCCTAACAGGGTCTCTGGAAACACCATATATTTT. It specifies CASSPNRVSGNTIYF. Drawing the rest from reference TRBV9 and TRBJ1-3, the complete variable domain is DSGVTQTPKHLITATGQRVTLRCSPRSGDLSVYWYQQSLDQGLQFLIQYYNGEERAKGNILERFSAQQFPDLHSELNLSSLELGDSALYFCASSPNRVSGNTIYFGEGSWLTVV.

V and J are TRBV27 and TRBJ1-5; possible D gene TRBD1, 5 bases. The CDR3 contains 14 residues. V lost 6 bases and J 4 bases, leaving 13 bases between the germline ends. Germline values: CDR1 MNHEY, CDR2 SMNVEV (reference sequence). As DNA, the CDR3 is TGTGCCAGCAGGGCCGGGGGTGCTAATCAGCCCCAGCATTTT. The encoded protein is CASRAGGANQPQHF.